The table lists the clone carrying this TCR beta chain with a few counts. Its antigen is unidentified. The assay was immunoSEQ multiplex PCR, and TCRdb's table has in-frame clones only and misses some. The sample holds some 96,000 clones, roughly 80% seen once. The data were taken from a study of PD-1 blockade in classical Hodgkin lymphoma. Study at large: Patients got intravenous nivolumab 3 mg/kg every 2 weeks. Overall study findings and caveats: CD4+ but not CD8+ TCR diversity rose significantly by C4D1. A reduction in baseline TCR diversity was reportedly seen in newly diagnosed patients relative to healthy donors.

Every patient relapsed after autologous stem cell transplantation, and brentuximab vedotin exposure varied. Reported best responses ranged across complete response, partial response or progressive disease. The CDR3 contains 15 residues. Losses at the gene ends were 5 bases for V and 6 bases for J; bases not matched to a gene: 5. The germline V gene has CDR1 MNHEY and CDR2 SVGAGI. The chain couples TRBV6-5 to TRBJ2-2, with 11 nucleotides matching TRBD2. Here the sequenced sample was peripheral blood mononuclear cells (PBMCs), taken before the second cycle of nivolumab. This TCR was sampled from a human donor with classical Hodgkin lymphoma. In DNA, the CDR3 is TGTGCCAGCAGTCTACTAGCGGGAGTTTCCGGGGAGCTGTTTTTT. It translates to CASSLLAGVSGELFF.